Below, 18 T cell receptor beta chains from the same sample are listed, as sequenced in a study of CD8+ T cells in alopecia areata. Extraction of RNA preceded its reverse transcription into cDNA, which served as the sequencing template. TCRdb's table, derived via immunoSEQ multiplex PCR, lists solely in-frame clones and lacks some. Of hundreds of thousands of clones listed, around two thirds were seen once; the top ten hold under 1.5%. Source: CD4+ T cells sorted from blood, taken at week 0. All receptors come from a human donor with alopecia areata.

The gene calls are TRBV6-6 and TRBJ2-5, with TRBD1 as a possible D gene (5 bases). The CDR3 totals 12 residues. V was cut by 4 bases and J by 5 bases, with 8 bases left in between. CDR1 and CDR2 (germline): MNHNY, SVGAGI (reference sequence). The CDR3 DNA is TGTGCCAGCAGTTCAAGGGGCGAGACCCAGTACTTC. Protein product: CASSSRGETQYF.

CDR3 sequence (DNA): TGCAGCGTTTTAGGGTTAATCCAAGAGACCCAGTACTTC. Its protein is CSVLGLIQETQYF. The chain recombines TRBV29-1 with TRBJ2-5; the D is unclear. The germline V gene has CDR1 SQVTM and CDR2 ANQGSEA. V gave up 5 bases and J gave up 1 base, with 11 bases separating them. The CDR3 totals 13 residues.

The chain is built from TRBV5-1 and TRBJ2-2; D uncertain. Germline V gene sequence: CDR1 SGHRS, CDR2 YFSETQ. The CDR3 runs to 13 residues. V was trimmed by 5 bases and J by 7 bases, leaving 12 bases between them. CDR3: CASSSRSVGELFF. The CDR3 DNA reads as TGCGCCAGCAGTTCCCGCTCGGTCGGGGAGCTGTTTTTT.

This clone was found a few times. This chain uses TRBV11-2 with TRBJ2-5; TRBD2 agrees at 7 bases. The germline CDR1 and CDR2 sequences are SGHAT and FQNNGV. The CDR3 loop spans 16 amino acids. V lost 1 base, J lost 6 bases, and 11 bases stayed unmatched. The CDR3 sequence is CASSLVRASGLKTQYF. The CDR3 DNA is TGTGCCAGCAGCTTAGTAAGAGCTAGCGGTCTAAAGACCCAGTACTTC. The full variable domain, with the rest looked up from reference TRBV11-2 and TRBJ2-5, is EAGVAQSPRYKIIEKRQSVAFWCNPISGHATLYWYQQILGQGPKLLIQFQNNGVVDDSQLPKDRFSAERLKGVDSTLKIQPAKLEDSAVYLCASSLVRASGLKTQYFGPGTRLLVL.

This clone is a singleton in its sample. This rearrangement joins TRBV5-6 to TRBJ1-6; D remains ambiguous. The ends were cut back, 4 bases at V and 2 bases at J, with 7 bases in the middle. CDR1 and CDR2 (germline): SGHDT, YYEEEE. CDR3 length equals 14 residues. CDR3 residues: CASSPEPYNSPLHF. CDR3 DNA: TGTGCCAGCAGCCCGGAGCCCTATAATTCACCCCTCCACTTT.

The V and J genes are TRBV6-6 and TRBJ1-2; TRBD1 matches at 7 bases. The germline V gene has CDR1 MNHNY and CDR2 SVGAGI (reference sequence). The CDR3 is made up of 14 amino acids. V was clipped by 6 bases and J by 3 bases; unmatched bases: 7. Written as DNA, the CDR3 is TGTGCCAGCAGCGACCCAGGGGGACACTATGGCTACACCTTC. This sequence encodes CASSDPGGHYGYTF.

The CDR3 nucleotides are TGTGCCAGCAGCCAGACAAGTAATTCACCCCTCCACTTT. Translation: CASSQTSNSPLHF. The gene calls are TRBV7-2 and TRBJ1-6; D is unresolved. The germline V and J ends were trimmed by 5 bases and 6 bases, with 8 bases remaining between them. Germline values: CDR1 SGHTA, CDR2 FQGNSA. This CDR3 comprises 13 residues.

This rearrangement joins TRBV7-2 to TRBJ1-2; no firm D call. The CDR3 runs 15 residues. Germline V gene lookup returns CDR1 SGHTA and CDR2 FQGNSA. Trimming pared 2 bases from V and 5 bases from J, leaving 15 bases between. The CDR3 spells CASSLITVFGYGYTF. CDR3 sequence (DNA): TGTGCCAGCAGCTTAATAACGGTGTTCGGTTATGGCTACACCTTC.

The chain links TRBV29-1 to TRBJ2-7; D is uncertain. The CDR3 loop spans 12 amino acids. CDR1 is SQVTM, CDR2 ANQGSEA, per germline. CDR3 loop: CSDISVGYEQYF. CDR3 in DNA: TGCAGTGACATAAGCGTGGGCTACGAGCAGTACTTC.

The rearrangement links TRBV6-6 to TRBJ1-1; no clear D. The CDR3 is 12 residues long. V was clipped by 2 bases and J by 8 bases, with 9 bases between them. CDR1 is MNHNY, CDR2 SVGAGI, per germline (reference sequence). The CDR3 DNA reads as TGTGCCAGCAGTTACCGGCAGTACGAAGCTTTCTTT. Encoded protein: CASSYRQYEAFF.

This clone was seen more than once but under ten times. CDR3 DNA: TGTGCCACCAGCAGAGATACCTCACCCCTCCACTTT. This translates into CATSRDTSPLHF. The chain is built from TRBV15 and TRBJ1-6; D uncertain. Trimming took off 0 bases at V and 10 bases at J, with 4 bases between the two ends. Looked up from germline, CDR1 is LNHNV and CDR2 is YYDKDF (reference sequence). This CDR3 is 12 amino acids long.

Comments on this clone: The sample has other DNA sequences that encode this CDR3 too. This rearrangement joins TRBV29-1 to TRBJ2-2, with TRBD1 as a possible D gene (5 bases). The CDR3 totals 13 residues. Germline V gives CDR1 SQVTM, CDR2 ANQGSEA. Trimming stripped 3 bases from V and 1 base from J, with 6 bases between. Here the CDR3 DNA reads TGCAGCGTTGATAGGGGGAACACCGGGGAGCTGTTTTTT. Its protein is CSVDRGNTGELFF.

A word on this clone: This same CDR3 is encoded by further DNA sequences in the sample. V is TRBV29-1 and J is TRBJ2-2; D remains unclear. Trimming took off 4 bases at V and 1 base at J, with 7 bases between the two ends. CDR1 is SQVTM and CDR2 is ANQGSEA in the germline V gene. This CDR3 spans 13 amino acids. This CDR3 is CSVVSGNTGELFF. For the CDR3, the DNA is TGCAGCGTTGTATCAGGGAACACCGGGGAGCTGTTTTTT.

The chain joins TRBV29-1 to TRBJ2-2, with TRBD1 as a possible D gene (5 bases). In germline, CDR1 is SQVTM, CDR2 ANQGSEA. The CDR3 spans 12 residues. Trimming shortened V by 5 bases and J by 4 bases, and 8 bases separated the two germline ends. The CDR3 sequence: CSVFRVTGELFF. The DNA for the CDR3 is TGCAGCGTTTTCAGGGTCACCGGGGAGCTGTTTTTT.

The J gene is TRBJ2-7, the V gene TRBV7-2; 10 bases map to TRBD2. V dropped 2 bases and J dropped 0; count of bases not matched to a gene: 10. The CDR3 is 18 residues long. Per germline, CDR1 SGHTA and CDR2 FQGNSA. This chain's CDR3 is CASSLRVSGGLSSYEQYF. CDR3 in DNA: TGTGCCAGCAGCTTAAGGGTTAGCGGGGGGCTTAGCTCCTACGAGCAGTACTTC.

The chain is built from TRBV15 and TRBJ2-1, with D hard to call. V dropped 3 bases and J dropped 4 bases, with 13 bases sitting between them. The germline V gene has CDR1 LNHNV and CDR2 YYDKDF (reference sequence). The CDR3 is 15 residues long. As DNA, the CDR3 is TGTGCCACCAGCAGGGGCCCGGGCCGTTACAATGAGCAGTTCTTC. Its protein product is CATSRGPGRYNEQFF. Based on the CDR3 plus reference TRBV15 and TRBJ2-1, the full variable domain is DAMVIQNPRYQVTQFGKPVTLSCSQTLNHNVMYWYQQKSSQAPKLLFHYYDKDFNNEADTPDNFQSRRPNTSFCFLDIRSPGLGDTAMYLCATSRGPGRYNEQFFGPGTRLTVL.

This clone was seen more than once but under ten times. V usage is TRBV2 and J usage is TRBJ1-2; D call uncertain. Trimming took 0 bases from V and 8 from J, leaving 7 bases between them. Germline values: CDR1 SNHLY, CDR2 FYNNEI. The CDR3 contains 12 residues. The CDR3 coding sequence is TGTGCCAGCAGTGAAGCCCCGCCGGGCTACACCTTC. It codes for CASSEAPPGYTF. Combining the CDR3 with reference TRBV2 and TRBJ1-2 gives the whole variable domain EPEVTQTPSHQVTQMGQEVILRCVPISNHLYFYWYRQILGQKVEFLVSFYNNEISEKSEIFDDQFSVERPDGSNFTLKIRSTKLEDSAMYFCASSEAPPGYTFGSGTRLTVV.

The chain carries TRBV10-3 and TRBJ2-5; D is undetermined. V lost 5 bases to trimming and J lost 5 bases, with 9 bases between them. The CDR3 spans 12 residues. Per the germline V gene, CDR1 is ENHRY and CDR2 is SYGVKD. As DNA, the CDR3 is TGTGCCATCAGTCCGAGTGGGGAGACCCAGTACTTC. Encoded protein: CAISPSGETQYF.